This T cell receptor beta chain was sequenced in a study of cytomegalovirus exposure and HLA in healthy donors. The repertoire was sequenced with immunoSEQ multiplex PCR; TCRdb's copy has only in-frame clones and lacks some. The table includes around 300,000 clones, 85% to 90% detected once. The CDR3 is made up of 17 amino acids. Germline V CDR1 and CDR2: MNHEY, SMNVEV (reference sequence). The V end was cut by 3 bases, the J end by 6 bases, with 21 bases between. The TCR was taken from a young woman in good health and CMV-seronegative. Sequencing was done on a sample of PBMCs. The chain uses TRBV27 and TRBJ2-1; D perhaps matches TRBD2 (6 bases). The CDR3 coding sequence is TGTGCCAGCAGTTTTTCCCGGACGGGAGCTCCTTCCAATGAGCAGTTCTTC. Amino acids: CASSFSRTGAPSNEQFF.